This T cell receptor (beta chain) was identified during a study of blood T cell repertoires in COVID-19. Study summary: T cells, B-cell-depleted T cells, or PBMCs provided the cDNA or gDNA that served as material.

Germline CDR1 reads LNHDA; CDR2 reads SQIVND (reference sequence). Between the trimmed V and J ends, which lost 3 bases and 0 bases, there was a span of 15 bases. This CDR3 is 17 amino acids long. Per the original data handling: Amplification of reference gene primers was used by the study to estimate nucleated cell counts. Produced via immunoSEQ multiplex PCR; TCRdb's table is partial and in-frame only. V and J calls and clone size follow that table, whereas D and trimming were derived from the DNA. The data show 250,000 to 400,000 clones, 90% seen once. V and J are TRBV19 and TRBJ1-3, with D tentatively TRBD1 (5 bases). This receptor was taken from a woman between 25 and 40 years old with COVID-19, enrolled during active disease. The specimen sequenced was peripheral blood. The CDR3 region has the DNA TGTGCCAGTAGTATCGGGGGAGGCCAGAGCTCTGGAAACACCATATATTTT. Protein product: CASSIGGGQSSGNTIYF. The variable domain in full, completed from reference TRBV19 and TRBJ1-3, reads DGGITQSPKYLFRKEGQNVTLSCEQNLNHDAMYWYRQDPGQGLRLIYYSQIVNDFQKGDIAEGYSVSREKKESFPLTVTSAQKNPTAFYLCASSIGGGQSSGNTIYFGEGSWLTVV.